This note documents a single T cell receptor beta chain sequence. Its antigen is unknown. V lost 2 bases and J lost 4, with 8 bases in between. This CDR3 spans 13 amino acids. The V gene's germline CDR1 is SEHNR and CDR2 FQNEAQ (reference sequence). This specimen belongs to a study of T cell repertoires in cytomegalovirus infection. Study context: Alongside well-studied HLA-B-restricted CMV epitopes, recently identified HLA-C-restricted CMV epitopes were also used. Public TCR beta signatures provided an indication of both CMV infection and a matching HLA type.

Broader study findings: Frequencies of public TCR beta families were cumulated, and this identified carriers of CMV plus the relevant HLA. What dominated the ex vivo response were HLA-C-restricted CMV-specific TCR beta clonotypes.

One entry per CDR3 protein, called by TCRdb with MiXCR from the reads. The data show hundreds of thousands of distinct CDR3 sequences, approximately 31% seen once. The rearrangement uses TRBV7-9 and TRBJ1-2; D may be TRBD1 (5 bases). The receptor's source is a human donor in good health (CMV status not recorded). Some clones in this sample may be carry-over from other donors' samples. The sample was cultured CD8+ T cells from PBMCs, taken from culture after CMV antigen stimulation. The CDR3 sequence: CASSLSGTYGYTF. CDR3 nucleotide sequence: TGTGCCAGCAGCTTATCAGGGACCTATGGCTACACCTTC.